Each of the 26 T cell receptor beta chains below was sequenced from the same sample in a study of cytomegalovirus exposure and HLA in healthy donors. Primers for the PCR totalled 60 Vbeta and 13 Jbeta. Assay: immunoSEQ multiplex PCR; the TCRdb copy retains only in-frame clones and omits some. The repertoire includes 150,000 to 200,000 clones, roughly 80% of them detected once, and 4.1% sits in the top ten. Sequencing was done on a sample of PBMCs. These receptors originate from a man in his fifties in good health and CMV-seropositive.

The gene calls are TRBV7-9 and TRBJ1-5, with D maybe TRBD1 (6 bases). Trimming stripped 6 bases from V and 6 bases from J, with 24 bases between. There are 17 residues in the CDR3. Looked up from germline, CDR1 is SEHNR and CDR2 is FQNEAQ (reference sequence). CDR3 amino acids: CASSDTPQGKGGQPQHF. The CDR3 nucleotides are TGTGCCAGCAGTGACACGCCCCAGGGTAAAGGGGGTCAGCCCCAGCATTTT.

This clone was seen more than once but under ten times. The chain combines TRBV11-3 with TRBJ1-1, with unresolved D. Per germline, CDR1 SGHNT and CDR2 YENEEA. The CDR3 extends over 13 amino acids. The germline V and J ends were trimmed by 1 base and 1 base, with 4 bases remaining between them. The CDR3 reads CASSLVKNTEAFF. CDR3 in DNA: TGTGCCAGCAGCTTAGTCAAGAACACTGAAGCTTTCTTT.

V gene TRBV28 combines with J gene TRBJ2-2; no firm D call. Trimming cost V 3 bases and J 4 bases, with 3 bases left between them. In germline, CDR1 is MDHEN, CDR2 SYDVKM. The CDR3 has 12 residues. This CDR3 reads CASSFSTGELFF. CDR3 in DNA: TGTGCCAGCAGTTTCTCCACCGGGGAGCTGTTTTTT. The whole variable domain, filled in from reference TRBV28 and TRBJ2-2, reads DVKVTQSSRYLVKRTGEKVFLECVQDMDHENMFWYRQDPGLGLRLIYFSYDVKMKEKGDIPEGYSVSREKKERFSLILESASTNQTSMYLCASSFSTGELFFGEGSRLTVL.

This chain links TRBV4-1 with TRBJ2-5; D is undetermined. The germline gives CDR1 MGHRA, CDR2 YSYEKL. The CDR3 runs to 12 residues. Trimming removed 0 bases at V and 12 bases at J, with 11 bases between. The CDR3, as DNA: TGCGCCAGCAGCCAAGATCTCGCAGGTAAGTACTTC. Amino acids: CASSQDLAGKYF.

The J gene is TRBJ2-1, the V gene TRBV4-1; D remains ambiguous. Trimming took 2 bases from V and 1 from J, leaving 9 bases between them. The CDR3 runs to 15 residues. Germline CDR1 and CDR2: MGHRA and YSYEKL. The CDR3 loop is CASSQTWASYNEQFF. CDR3 coding DNA: TGCGCCAGCAGCCAAACATGGGCTTCCTACAATGAGCAGTTCTTC.

In its sample, this clone was seen once. J is TRBJ1-5 and V is TRBV10-3; 7 bases map to TRBD1. CDR3 length: 14 residues. Trimming cost V 2 bases and J 6 bases; bases outside gene matches: 4. CDR1 is ENHRY, CDR2 SYGVKD, per germline. The CDR3 here is CAISEEGGGQPQHF. DNA of the CDR3: TGTGCCATCAGTGAGGAAGGGGGCGGTCAGCCCCAGCATTTT.

This clone has just one count. The chain employs TRBV5-4 and TRBJ2-7; 9 nucleotides match TRBD1. Trimming removed 2 bases from V and 2 bases from J; junction bases left unmatched: 2. CDR1 and CDR2 from the germline V gene are SGHNT and YYREEE (reference sequence). The CDR3 runs 14 residues. In DNA form, the CDR3 reads TGTGCCAGCAGCTTTGGGACAGGGACCTACGAGCAGTACTTC. Its translation is CASSFGTGTYEQYF.

The J gene is TRBJ1-4, the V gene TRBV30; 7 bases are a match to TRBD1. This CDR3 has 13 amino acids. V lost 2 bases, J lost 6 bases, and 3 bases stayed unmatched. Germline CDR1 GTSNPN, CDR2 SVGIG (reference sequence). This chain's CDR3 is CAWSRDSYEKLFF. The CDR3 DNA is TGTGCCTGGAGTCGGGACAGTTATGAAAAACTGTTTTTT.

The chain combines TRBV9 with TRBJ1-1, with D possibly being TRBD1 (5 bases). Germline values: CDR1 SGDLS, CDR2 YYNGEE. The germline V and J ends were trimmed by 7 bases and 2 bases, with 9 bases remaining between them. The CDR3 has 12 amino acids. CDR3 sequence: CASGGVNTEAFF. The CDR3 coding sequence is TGTGCCAGCGGGGGGGTTAACACTGAAGCTTTCTTT.

V usage is TRBV6-4 and J usage is TRBJ2-1; TRBD2 agrees at 8 bases. CDR1 is MRHNA, CDR2 SNTAGT, per germline. The CDR3 contains 15 residues. The J segment lost 10 bases and the V segment lost 6 bases, leaving 14 bases of the junction unmatched. DNA of the CDR3: TGTGCCAGCAGCACAGGACTAGCAAGCCCCCAAGAGCAGTTCTTC. Translated: CASSTGLASPQEQFF.

The rearrangement joins TRBV5-1 to TRBJ2-7, with 7 nucleotides matching TRBD1. The CDR3 runs to 14 residues. Unmatched junction bases numbered 6, after V lost 3 bases and J lost 3 bases. CDR1 and CDR2 (germline): SGHRS, YFSETQ. Written as DNA, the CDR3 is TGCGCCAGCAGCTCGGGACAGAACAACTACGAGCAGTACTTC. Protein sequence: CASSSGQNNYEQYF.

The chain couples TRBV29-1 to TRBJ2-3; D is unclear. In germline, CDR1 is SQVTM, CDR2 ANQGSEA. The CDR3 is 14 residues long. V lost 6 bases to trimming and J lost 1 base, with 14 bases between them. CDR3 sequence reads: CSVGGPSGTDTQYF. Written as DNA, the CDR3 is TGCAGCGTGGGTGGGCCATCGGGCACAGATACGCAGTATTTT.

This sequence joins TRBV2 and TRBJ2-1; 8 nucleotides agree with TRBD1. The J segment lost 4 bases and the V segment lost 4 bases, leaving 6 bases of the junction unmatched. The V gene's germline CDR1 is SNHLY and CDR2 FYNNEI. There are 15 residues in the CDR3. The CDR3 sequence: CASSAGQGLYNEQFF. CDR3 DNA sequence: TGTGCCAGCAGTGCCGGACAGGGACTTTACAATGAGCAGTTCTTC.

V usage is TRBV6-5 and J usage is TRBJ1-5, with D tentatively TRBD1 (5 bases). Germline V gene lookup returns CDR1 MNHEY and CDR2 SVGAGI. Trimming shortened V by 2 bases and J by 0 bases, and 11 bases separated the two germline ends. The CDR3 runs 16 residues. DNA for the CDR3: TGTGCCAGCAGTTACAAAGCAGGGTTTAGCAATCAGCCCCAGCATTTT. It codes for CASSYKAGFSNQPQHF.

The chain couples TRBV5-4 to TRBJ2-2, with 11 nucleotides matching TRBD1. The V gene's germline CDR1 is SGHNT and CDR2 YYREEE (reference sequence). The trim removed 4 bases at V and 5 bases at J, leaving 4 bases unmatched. The CDR3 extends over 15 amino acids. CDR3 protein: CASSPGTGGTGELFF. As DNA, the CDR3 is TGTGCCAGCAGCCCCGGGACAGGGGGTACCGGGGAGCTGTTTTTT.

The genes are TRBV28 and TRBJ2-1, with D perhaps TRBD1 (6 bases). V shed 10 bases and J shed 3 bases, with 19 bases lying between them. The CDR3 runs 15 residues. CDR1 is MDHEN, CDR2 SYDVKM, per germline. DNA of the CDR3: TGTGCCATTAGCCCGGGACAACCAATCTACAATGAGCAGTTCTTC. Translation gives CAISPGQPIYNEQFF. Filled out from reference TRBV28 and TRBJ2-1, the complete variable domain reads DVKVTQSSRYLVKRTGEKVFLECVQDMDHENMFWYRQDPGLGLRLIYFSYDVKMKEKGDIPEGYSVSREKKERFSLILESASTNQTSMYLCAISPGQPIYNEQFFGPGTRLTVL.

This clone was picked up a small number of times. The rearrangement links TRBV2 to TRBJ1-1; 8 bases match TRBD1. The CDR3 loop spans 13 amino acids. Germline CDR1 reads SNHLY; CDR2 reads FYNNEI. With 6 bases clipped from V and 7 bases from J, the junction kept 7 bases outside the gene matches. CDR3 nucleotides: TGTGCCAGCAGCATCAAACAGGGGGTTGAAGCTTTCTTT. Translated, it gives CASSIKQGVEAFF.

The CDR3 nucleotides are TGTGCCAGCACGCCCTGGTCGGGGAACACCGGGGAGCTGTTTTTT. Residues: CASTPWSGNTGELFF. The V call is TRBV6-5, the J call TRBJ2-2, with no clear D. V was pared by 7 bases and J by 1 base, with 13 bases between. The CDR3 has 15 residues. Per germline, CDR1 MNHEY and CDR2 SVGAGI.

The chain has TRBV7-3 and TRBJ2-1, with 11 bases that match TRBD2. J lost 5 bases, V lost 4 bases, and 7 bases had no gene match. The V gene's germline CDR1 is SGHTA and CDR2 FQGTGA. This CDR3 comprises 16 residues. CDR3: CASSSLAGVKNNEQFF. CDR3 sequence (DNA): TGTGCCAGCAGCTCACTAGCGGGAGTGAAAAACAATGAGCAGTTCTTC.

The rearrangement links TRBV19 to TRBJ2-5; 7 bases agree with TRBD2. CDR1 and CDR2 from the germline V gene are LNHDA and SQIVND (reference sequence). The CDR3 covers 12 residues. With 8 bases clipped from V and 8 bases from J, the junction kept 8 bases outside the gene matches. CDR3 DNA: TGTGCCAGTTCGGGGGGTCCATATACCCAGTACTTC. This codes for CASSGGPYTQYF. The whole variable domain, filled in from reference TRBV19 and TRBJ2-5, reads DGGITQSPKYLFRKEGQNVTLSCEQNLNHDAMYWYRQDPGQGLRLIYYSQIVNDFQKGDIAEGYSVSREKKESFPLTVTSAQKNPTAFYLCASSGGPYTQYFGPGTRLLVL.

A single count supports this clone. The chain recombines TRBV19 with TRBJ2-5; D is possibly TRBD1 (5 bases). V was pared by 6 bases and J by 3 bases, with 11 bases between. CDR1 is LNHDA and CDR2 is SQIVND in the germline V gene (reference sequence). This CDR3 region has 13 residues. The CDR3 DNA reads as TGTGCCAGTAGAACACAGGACAAAGAGACCCAGTACTTC. Translation: CASRTQDKETQYF.

The chain combines TRBV9 with TRBJ1-2; D might be TRBD1 (6 bases). Germline-derived CDR1 and CDR2 are SGDLS and YYNGEE. This CDR3 has 17 amino acids. V lost 0 bases, J lost 6 bases, and 21 bases lay in between. The CDR3 region is CASSVEGGAPRFDGYTF. Here the CDR3 DNA reads TGTGCCAGCAGCGTAGAGGGGGGGGCCCCCAGGTTTGATGGCTACACCTTC.

The gene calls are TRBV4-1 and TRBJ1-1; no clear D gene. The germline V gene has CDR1 MGHRA and CDR2 YSYEKL. The CDR3 extends over 15 amino acids. With 1 base removed from V and 0 bases from J, the gap between germline ends came to 9 bases. CDR3 sequence reads: CASSQAQILNTEAFF. In DNA form, the CDR3 reads TGCGCCAGCAGCCAAGCGCAGATCTTGAACACTGAAGCTTTCTTT.

The chain is built from TRBV11-2 and TRBJ2-3; D perhaps matches TRBD2 (6 bases). Trimming cost V 0 bases and J 0 bases, with 10 bases left between them. CDR3 size: 16 residues. Germline loops: CDR1 SGHAT, CDR2 FQNNGV. This CDR3 is CASSLDGGWSTDTQYF. CDR3 nucleotide sequence: TGTGCCAGCAGCTTAGACGGGGGTTGGAGCACAGATACGCAGTATTTT.

The chain has TRBV19 and TRBJ1-2, with 7 bases matching TRBD1. The CDR3 totals 18 residues. Trimming at V came to 3 bases and at J to 0 bases, leaving 13 bases not matched to a gene. Germline loops: CDR1 LNHDA, CDR2 SQIVND (reference sequence). The CDR3 region is CASSIVSYFGTANYGYTF. As DNA, the CDR3 is TGTGCCAGTAGTATTGTCTCGTATTTCGGGACAGCTAACTATGGCTACACCTTC.

On this clone: One junction end disagrees with the germline gene, perhaps due to a read error. The chain employs TRBV5-1 and TRBJ1-1; perhaps TRBD1 as D (6 bases). CDR3 length: 12 residues. Per germline, CDR1 SGHRS and CDR2 YFSETQ. This CDR3 reads CASSLNRDETFF. CDR3 DNA: TGCGCCAGCAGCTTGAACAGGGATGAAACTTTCTTT.